Detailed here is one T cell receptor (beta chain). The CDR3 is made up of 13 amino acids. Germline V gene lookup returns CDR1 MDHEN and CDR2 SYDVKM. V gave up 4 bases and J gave up 3 bases, with 10 bases separating them. Authors' analysis steps: For nucleated cells, counts were estimated from reference gene primer amplification. The table came from immunoSEQ multiplex PCR; TCRdb's copy has only in-frame clones and leaves some out. V and J calls and clone size are those listed in that table; D and trimming were worked out from the DNA. Found here are roughly 280,000 clones, 70% to 90% of them singletons; the top ten hold 3.6%. This sample is drawn from a study of blood T cell repertoires in COVID-19. Looking at the study overall: Italy, Spain and the United States were the sources of the convalescent and acute COVID-19 samples. Nucleic acid was either cDNA or gDNA, and it came from T cells, B-cell-depleted T cells, or PBMCs.

This TCR came from a man between 18 and 35 years old with active or convalescent COVID-19. The chain carries TRBV28 and TRBJ2-7; tentative D call: TRBD2 (5 bases). Sequencing input: peripheral blood. CDR3 DNA: TGTGCCAGCAGTTCAGGCGGGCTCTACGAGCAGTACTTC. It specifies CASSSGGLYEQYF.